Here is one T cell receptor beta chain with its context. Antigen unknown. These data are taken from a study of cytomegalovirus exposure and HLA in healthy donors. About the study: Genetic ancestry analysis placed 75% to 85% of the approximately 390 donors that were genotyped in the Caucasian-associated cluster. Findings and caveats of the study: TRBV6-2, TRBV6-3 and some other V segments were unresolvable in 87-base-pair reads.

Healthy bone marrow donors made up the donor group. Germline trimming cut 8 bases from V and 0 bases from J; bases unmatched to any gene: 10. The CDR3 is made up of 15 amino acids. PCR was performed using 60 Vbeta and 13 Jbeta primers. Produced via immunoSEQ multiplex PCR; TCRdb's table is partial and in-frame only. The repertoire has a few hundred thousand clones, approximately 81% of them found once; the top ten carry less than 9%. Source material: PBMCs. This chain connects TRBV23-1 to TRBJ2-7; 7 nucleotides align to TRBD2. TRBV23-1 is classed as an ORF, of uncertain function. The TCR was taken from a woman aged 60-75 years in good health and CMV-seropositive. The DNA for the CDR3 is TGCGCCAGCGCCCGTGGGGGGGGATACTCCTACGAGCAGTACTTC. Encoded protein: CASARGGGYSYEQYF.